The T cell receptor beta chain described here comes from a study of blood T cell repertoires in COVID-19. The CDR3 length is 15 residues. Germline V CDR1 and CDR2: LNHDA, SQIVND (reference sequence). Trimming took 4 bases from V and 1 from J; bases not matched to a gene: 5. Per the authors' pipeline: Reference gene primer amplification yielded estimated nucleated cell counts. Produced via immunoSEQ multiplex PCR; TCRdb's table is partial and in-frame only. From that table come the V and J calls and clone size; the DNA was used to work out D and trimming. Counted here are a few hundred thousand clones, around nine tenths occurring once; the ten biggest clones make up roughly 4%.

Material for sequencing was PBMCs or T cells enriched from blood (not recorded which). The J gene is TRBJ2-7, the V gene TRBV19, with 9 bases identical to TRBD1. The clonotype originates from a woman aged 25-40 years who had been exposed to COVID-19. CDR3 protein: CASSTGTGNSYEQYF. The DNA of the CDR3 is TGTGCCAGTAGTACCGGGACAGGGAATTCCTACGAGCAGTACTTC.